The T cell receptor beta chain under discussion was sequenced for a study of regulatory T cells in long-lasting Graves disease. Only a few counts were recorded for this clonotype. Per germline, CDR1 LNHDA and CDR2 SQIVND (reference sequence). V lost 6 bases, J lost 4 bases, and 12 bases stayed unmatched. The CDR3 runs to 16 residues. The time point denotes: newly diagnosed GD, antithyroid drugs for less than 3 months. PBMC RNA served as the TCR library source. Relying on iRepertoire HTBI primers and Arm-PCR of CDR3 regions, the team built TCR beta libraries. MiXCR was run by TCRdb on the multiplex PCR reads, yielding one entry per CDR3 protein. The table lists 400,000 to 500,000 distinct CDR3 sequences, 15% of them singletons. This sample also appeared in a second study, on T cells in Graves' hyperthyroidism and ophthalmopathy. From that paper: From stable hyperthyroidism, ophthalmopathy was set apart by a 13 V-J model.

The chain couples TRBV19 to TRBJ1-2, with 9 bases that match TRBD1. The TCR was taken from a woman aged 40 to 50 with Graves disease. Sequenced here: peripheral blood mononuclear cells (PBMCs), sampled at new diagnosis, from a patient treated with antithyroid drugs. CDR3 region: CASRPGQGTLAYGYTF. CDR3 DNA sequence: TGTGCCAGTAGACCGGGACAGGGTACCCTAGCCTATGGCTACACCTTC.